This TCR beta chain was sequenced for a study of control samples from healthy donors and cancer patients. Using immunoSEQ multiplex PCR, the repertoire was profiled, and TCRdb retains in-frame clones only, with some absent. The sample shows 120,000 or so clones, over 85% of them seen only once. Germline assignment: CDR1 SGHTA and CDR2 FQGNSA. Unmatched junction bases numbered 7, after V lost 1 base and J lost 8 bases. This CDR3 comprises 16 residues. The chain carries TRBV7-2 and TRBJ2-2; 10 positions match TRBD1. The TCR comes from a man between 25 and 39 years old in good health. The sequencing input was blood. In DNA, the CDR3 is TGTGCCAGCAGCTTAGTGCCGACAGGGGGCGCAGGGGAGCTGTTTTTT. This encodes CASSLVPTGGAGELFF.